These 19 T cell receptor beta chains were all obtained from the same sample, sequenced in a study of cytomegalovirus exposure and HLA in healthy donors. The PCR made use of 60 Vbeta and 13 Jbeta primers. The table came from immunoSEQ multiplex PCR; TCRdb's copy has only in-frame clones and leaves some out. Of tens of thousands of clones listed, around 64% are singletons. Sequencing was performed on PBMCs. The receptors come from a man aged 30 to 45 in good health and CMV-seronegative.

This sequence joins TRBV27 and TRBJ1-1; 9 nucleotides match TRBD1. Germline-derived CDR1 and CDR2 are MNHEY and SMNVEV (reference sequence). The CDR3 spans 14 residues. The V segment lost 5 bases and the J segment 5 bases; nucleotides outside the gene matches: 6. CDR3 DNA sequence: TGTGCCAGCAGTGCCGGACAGGGGTGGACTGAAGCTTTCTTT. It yields the protein CASSAGQGWTEAFF.

In DNA, the CDR3 is TGTGCCAGCAGTTTGGGGGGGAACACTGAAGCTTTCTTT. Amino acid sequence: CASSLGGNTEAFF. The V and J genes are TRBV28 and TRBJ1-1, with D perhaps matching TRBD1 (5 bases). Germline lookup yields CDR1 MDHEN and CDR2 SYDVKM. V lost 3 bases, J lost 1 base, and 6 bases lay in between. This CDR3 contains 13 residues.

This clone was counted only a few times. The chain has TRBV27 and TRBJ2-3; D possibly corresponds to TRBD2 (6 bases). The germline V gene encodes CDR1 MNHEY and CDR2 SMNVEV (reference sequence). CDR3 length: 14 residues. Between the trimmed V and J ends, which lost 5 bases and 4 bases, there was a span of 13 bases. CDR3: CASSPRGFPDTQYF. As DNA, the CDR3 is TGTGCCAGCAGTCCCCGGGGGTTTCCAGATACGCAGTATTTT.

V usage is TRBV19 and J usage is TRBJ1-5; 8 bases are a match to TRBD1. The CDR3 spans 16 residues. The germline CDR1 and CDR2 sequences are LNHDA and SQIVND (reference sequence). With 2 bases clipped from V and 5 bases from J, the junction kept 8 bases outside the gene matches. The CDR3 protein is CASSIYTGGIDQPQHF. The CDR3 nucleotides read TGTGCCAGTAGTATATATACAGGGGGGATCGATCAGCCCCAGCATTTT.

In this sample, this clone turned up a few times. The V and J genes are TRBV7-9 and TRBJ1-1; TRBD1 matches at 9 bases. With V trimmed by 4 bases and J by 7 bases, 4 bases remained unmatched. CDR3 length: 13 residues. Germline CDR1 and CDR2: SEHNR and FQNEAQ (reference sequence). The CDR3 nucleotides are TGTGCCAGCAGCTGGACAGGGGACGGTGAAGCTTTCTTT. It specifies CASSWTGDGEAFF.

The table lists this clone with a few counts. The V call is TRBV7-9, the J call TRBJ1-2; D possibly corresponds to TRBD1 (5 bases). Between the trimmed V and J ends, which lost 0 bases and 6 bases, there was a span of 14 bases. Germline loops: CDR1 SEHNR, CDR2 FQNEAQ (reference sequence). CDR3 length: 15 residues. The CDR3 nucleotides are TGTGCCAGCAGCTTAGCGGCAGGGAAGATGAATGGCTACACCTTC. The encoded protein is CASSLAAGKMNGYTF.

V and J are TRBV5-1 and TRBJ2-5, with TRBD2 as a possible D gene (6 bases). Germline CDR1 is SGHRS and CDR2 is YFSETQ. The CDR3 sequence is 16 residues long. V lost 0 bases, J lost 0 bases, and 12 bases lay in between. CDR3 coding DNA: TGCGCCAGCAGCTTGGCCGGTCGGGGGTACCAAGAGACCCAGTACTTC. This codes for CASSLAGRGYQETQYF.

The chain is built from TRBV27 and TRBJ2-3; a weak D match, TRBD2 (6 bases). Germline assignment: CDR1 MNHEY and CDR2 SMNVEV (reference sequence). This CDR3 has 14 amino acids. The V end was cut by 2 bases, the J end by 4 bases, with 10 bases between. The CDR3 spells CASSLPGDADTQYF. DNA for the CDR3: TGTGCCAGCAGTTTACCGGGAGACGCAGATACGCAGTATTTT.

The V and J genes are TRBV5-5 and TRBJ1-2, with D perhaps TRBD1 (5 bases). The CDR3 extends over 15 amino acids. Germline V gene lookup returns CDR1 SGHKS and CDR2 YYEKEE (reference sequence). The V gene lost 0 bases and the J gene lost 5 bases, with 14 bases spanning the gap. Here the CDR3 reads CASSLEGFVKYGYTF. The DNA for the CDR3 is TGTGCCAGCAGCTTGGAGGGGTTTGTAAAGTATGGCTACACCTTC.

For this clone: The identical CDR3 is also encoded by other nucleotide sequences in the sample. This sequence joins TRBV18 and TRBJ2-5; the match to TRBD1 covers 7 bases. Germline V lookup: CDR1 KGHSH, CDR2 LQKENI. V lost 6 bases, J lost 2 bases, and 3 bases stayed unmatched. This CDR3 comprises 13 residues. The CDR3 loop is CASSGTVQETQYF. CDR3 nucleotide sequence: TGTGCCAGCTCCGGGACAGTTCAAGAGACCCAGTACTTC.

This rearrangement joins TRBV18 to TRBJ1-1; D is unresolved. CDR3 length: 15 residues. V was trimmed by 3 bases and J by 4 bases, leaving 15 bases between them. CDR1 and CDR2 (germline): KGHSH, LQKENI. CDR3 bases: TGTGCCAGCTCACCCCTCGCCATGGAGAGCACTGAAGCTTTCTTT. It specifies CASSPLAMESTEAFF.

A few counts support this clone. J is TRBJ2-7 and V is TRBV6-1; 7 bases agree with TRBD1. The V gene's germline CDR1 is MNHNS and CDR2 SASEGT. There are 15 residues in the CDR3. V dropped 6 bases and J dropped 0; count of bases not matched to a gene: 8. CDR3 protein: CASSFLRDSSYEQYF. CDR3 nucleotide sequence: TGTGCCAGCAGCTTTCTCCGGGACAGCTCCTACGAGCAGTACTTC.

Comment on this clone: An end of the junction differs from the germline gene, which may be a read error. The chain joins TRBV7-7 to TRBJ1-1, with 8 bases lining up with TRBD1. The CDR3 extends over 13 amino acids. Germline CDR1 SSHAT, CDR2 FNYEAQ (reference sequence). The CDR3: CASSLDRGTEAFF. The CDR3 DNA sequence: TGTGCTAGCAGCTTAGACAGGGGCACTGAAGCTTTCTTT. The complete variable domain, with remaining parts taken from reference TRBV7-7 and TRBJ1-1, reads GAGVSQSPRYKVTKRGQDVTLRCDPISSHATLYWYQQALGQGPEFLTYFNYEAQPDKSGLPSDRFSAERPEGSISTLTIQRTEQRDSAMYRCASSLDRGTEAFFGQGTRLTVV.

About this clone: As the CDR3 is not closed by the conserved phenylalanine or tryptophan, this likely results from a read error. No DNA is shown, since the ends of the CDR3 on it are uncertain; the CDR3 is the one TCRdb lists. Other DNA sequences in this sample translate to the same CDR3. The CDR3 spells CASSQDGRGTLQD. This chain links TRBV4-1 with TRBJ1-3. The CDR3 length is 13 residues, termini included. The germline V gene has CDR1 MGHRA and CDR2 YSYEKL.

The genes are TRBV7-8 and TRBJ1-3; D not resolved. Germline V gives CDR1 SGHVS, CDR2 FQNEAQ. The CDR3 totals 13 residues. Trimming shortened V by 1 base and J by 4 bases, and 5 bases separated the two germline ends. The CDR3 sequence: CASSLGRGNTIYF. The CDR3 DNA reads as TGTGCCAGCAGCTTAGGTCGGGGAAACACCATATATTTT.

The rearrangement uses TRBV7-9 and TRBJ2-3; D perhaps matches TRBD1 (6 bases). There are 17 residues in the CDR3. With 5 bases removed from V and 4 bases from J, the gap between germline ends came to 22 bases. CDR1 and CDR2 from the germline V gene are SEHNR and FQNEAQ (reference sequence). Written as DNA, the CDR3 is TGTGCCAGCAGCCGCCTCGGACAGAGGGTAGGAGCAGATACGCAGTATTTT. Translated: CASSRLGQRVGADTQYF.

The rearrangement uses TRBV6-5 and TRBJ2-2, with D maybe TRBD2 (6 bases). The CDR3 totals 15 residues. Germline CDR1 MNHEY, CDR2 SVGAGI. The V end was cut by 6 bases, the J end by 9 bases, with 20 bases between. CDR3: CASSPIGPGARELFF. The CDR3 DNA reads as TGTGCCAGCAGCCCGATCGGACCGGGAGCCCGGGAGCTGTTTTTT.

The chain joins TRBV9 to TRBJ2-3, with D tentatively TRBD2 (5 bases). The CDR3 has 15 residues. Trimming removed 0 bases at V and 1 base at J, with 9 bases between. Germline values: CDR1 SGDLS, CDR2 YYNGEE. The CDR3 reads CASSVGLARTDTQYF. Here the CDR3 DNA reads TGTGCCAGCAGCGTAGGGCTAGCACGCACAGATACGCAGTATTTT.

The chain employs TRBV9 and TRBJ2-7; 9 nucleotides match TRBD2. With 3 bases clipped from V and 3 bases from J, the junction kept 10 bases outside the gene matches. Germline CDR1 reads SGDLS; CDR2 reads YYNGEE. CDR3 size: 16 residues. CDR3 sequence (DNA): TGTGCCAGCAGCGGGGGGAGGCTAGCGGGGAACTACGAGCAGTACTTC. It specifies CASSGGRLAGNYEQYF.